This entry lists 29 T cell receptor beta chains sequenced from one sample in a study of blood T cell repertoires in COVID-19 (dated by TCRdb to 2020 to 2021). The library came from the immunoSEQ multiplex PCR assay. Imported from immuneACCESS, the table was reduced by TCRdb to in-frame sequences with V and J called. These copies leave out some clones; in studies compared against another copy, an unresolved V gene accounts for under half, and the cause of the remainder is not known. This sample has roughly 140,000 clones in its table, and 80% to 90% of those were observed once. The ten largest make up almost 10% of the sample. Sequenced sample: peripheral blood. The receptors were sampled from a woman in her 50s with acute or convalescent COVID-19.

The chain's CDR3 is CASSVEAGRETQYF. CDR3 DNA sequence: TGTGCCAGCAGCGTAGAGGCGGGTAGAGAGACCCAGTACTTC. The V gene is TRBV7-2, the J gene TRBJ2-5, with a possible D match to TRBD2 (5 bases). The germline CDR1 and CDR2 sequences are SGHTA and FQGNSA. Trimming cost V 5 bases and J 4 bases, with 14 bases left between them. The CDR3 extends over 14 amino acids.

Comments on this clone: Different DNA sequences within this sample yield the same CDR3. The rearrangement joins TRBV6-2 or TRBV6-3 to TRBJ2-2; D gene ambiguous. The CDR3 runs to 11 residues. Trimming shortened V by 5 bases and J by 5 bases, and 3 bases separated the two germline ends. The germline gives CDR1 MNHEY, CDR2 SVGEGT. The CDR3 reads CASSRTGELFF. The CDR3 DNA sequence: TGTGCCAGCAGTCGGACCGGGGAGCTGTTTTTT.

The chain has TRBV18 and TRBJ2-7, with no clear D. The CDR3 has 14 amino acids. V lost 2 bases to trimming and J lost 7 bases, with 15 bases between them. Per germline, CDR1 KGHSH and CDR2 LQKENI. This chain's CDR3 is CASSPLDSFLEQYF. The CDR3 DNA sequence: TGTGCCAGCTCACCATTAGATAGCTTCCTAGAGCAGTACTTC.

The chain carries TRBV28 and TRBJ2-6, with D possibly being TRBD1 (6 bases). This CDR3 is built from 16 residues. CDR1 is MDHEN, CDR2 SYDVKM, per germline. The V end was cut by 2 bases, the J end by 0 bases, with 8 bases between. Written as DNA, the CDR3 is TGTGCCAGCAGTTTAGGACAGTACTCTGGGGCCAACGTCCTGACTTTC. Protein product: CASSLGQYSGANVLTF. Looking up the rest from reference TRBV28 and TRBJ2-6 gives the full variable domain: DVKVTQSSRYLVKRTGEKVFLECVQDMDHENMFWYRQDPGLGLRLIYFSYDVKMKEKGDIPEGYSVSREKKERFSLILESASTNQTSMYLCASSLGQYSGANVLTFGAGSRLTVL.

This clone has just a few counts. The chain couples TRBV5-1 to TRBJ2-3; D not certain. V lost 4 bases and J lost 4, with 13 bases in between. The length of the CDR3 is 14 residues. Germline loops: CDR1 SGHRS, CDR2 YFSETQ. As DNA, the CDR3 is TGCGCCAGCAGCGACGACTCTGGCGCAGATACGCAGTATTTT. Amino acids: CASSDDSGADTQYF.

DNA of the CDR3: TGTGCCAGCTCACCACTTCAGGGGGCTGTAAGCGAGCAGTACTTC. It codes for CASSPLQGAVSEQYF. The chain uses TRBV18 and TRBJ2-7, with 8 bases aligning to TRBD1. CDR1 KGHSH and CDR2 LQKENI come from the germline V gene. Trimming took 1 base from V and 6 from J; bases not matched to a gene: 8. CDR3 length: 15 amino acids.

In DNA, the CDR3 is TGTGCCAGACCTAAGTGCGGGAGGGCCGGGGACAATGAGCAGTTCTTC. It encodes CARPKCGRAGDNEQFF. The V gene is TRBV27, the J gene TRBJ2-1; 9 bases fit TRBD2. V shed 9 bases, J shed 5 bases, and the junction held 14 bases outside the gene matches. Germline CDR1 MNHEY, CDR2 SMNVEV (reference sequence). The CDR3 covers 16 residues.

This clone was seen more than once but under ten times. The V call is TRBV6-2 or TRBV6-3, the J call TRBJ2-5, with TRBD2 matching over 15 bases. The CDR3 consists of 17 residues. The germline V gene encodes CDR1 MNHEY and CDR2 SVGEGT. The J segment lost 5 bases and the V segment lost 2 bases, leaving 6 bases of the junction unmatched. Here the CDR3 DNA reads TGTGCCAGCAGTTACGGACTAGCGGGAGGGCCGGGGGAGACCCAGTACTTC. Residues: CASSYGLAGGPGETQYF.

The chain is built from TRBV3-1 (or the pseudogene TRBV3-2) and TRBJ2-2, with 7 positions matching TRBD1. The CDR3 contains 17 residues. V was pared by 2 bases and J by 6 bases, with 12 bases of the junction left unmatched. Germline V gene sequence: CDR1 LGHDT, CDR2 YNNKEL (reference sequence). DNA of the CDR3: TGTGCCAGCAGCCAAAGAAGTACGGCAGGGGGTGCCGGGGAGCTGTTTTTT. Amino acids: CASSQRSTAGGAGELFF.

The CDR3 DNA reads as TGCGCCAGCAGCCCTGTCGGGACTAGCGGGAGGGCGTCCTACAATGAGCAGTTCTTC. It is translated as CASSPVGTSGRASYNEQFF. V and J are TRBV4-3 and TRBJ2-1, with 16 bases matching TRBD2. Germline values: CDR1 LGHNA, CDR2 YSLEER. Trimming removed 4 bases from V and 1 base from J; junction bases left unmatched: 7. The CDR3 is 19 residues long.

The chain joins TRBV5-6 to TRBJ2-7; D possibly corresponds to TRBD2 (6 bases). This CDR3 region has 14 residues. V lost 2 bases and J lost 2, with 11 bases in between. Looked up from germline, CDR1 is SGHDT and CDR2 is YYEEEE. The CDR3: CASSFWRGTYEQYF. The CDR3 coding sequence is TGTGCCAGCAGCTTTTGGCGGGGAACCTACGAGCAGTACTTC. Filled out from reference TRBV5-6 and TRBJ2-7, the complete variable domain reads DAGVTQSPTHLIKTRGQQVTLRCSPKSGHDTVSWYQQALGQGPQFIFQYYEEEERQRGNFPDRFSGHQFPNYSSELNVNALLLGDSALYLCASSFWRGTYEQYFGPGTRLTVT.

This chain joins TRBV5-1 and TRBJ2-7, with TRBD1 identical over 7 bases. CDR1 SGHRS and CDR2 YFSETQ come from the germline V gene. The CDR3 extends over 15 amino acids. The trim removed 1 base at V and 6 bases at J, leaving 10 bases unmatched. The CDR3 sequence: CASSLSPGTDGEQYF. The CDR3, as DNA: TGCGCCAGCAGCTTGTCCCCAGGGACAGACGGCGAGCAGTACTTC.

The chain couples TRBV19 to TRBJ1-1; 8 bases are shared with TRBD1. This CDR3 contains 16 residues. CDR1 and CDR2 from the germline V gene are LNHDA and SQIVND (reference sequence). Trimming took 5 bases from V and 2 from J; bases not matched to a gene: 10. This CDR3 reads CASSYRATGGNTEAFF. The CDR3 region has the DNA TGTGCCAGTAGTTACCGTGCAACAGGGGGTAACACTGAAGCTTTCTTT.

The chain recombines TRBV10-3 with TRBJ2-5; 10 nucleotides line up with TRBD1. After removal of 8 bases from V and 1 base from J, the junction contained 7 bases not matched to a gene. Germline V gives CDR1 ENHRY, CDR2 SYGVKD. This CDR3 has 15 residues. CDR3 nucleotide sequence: TGTGCCATCCAGCCGGGACAGGGGACCCAAGAGACCCAGTACTTC. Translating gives CAIQPGQGTQETQYF.

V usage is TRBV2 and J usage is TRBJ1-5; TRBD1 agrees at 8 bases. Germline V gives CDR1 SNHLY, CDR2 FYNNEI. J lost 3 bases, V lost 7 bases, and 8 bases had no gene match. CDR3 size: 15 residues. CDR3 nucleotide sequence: TGTGCCAGCAACCTCGACAGGGGCTTCAATCAGCCCCAGCATTTT. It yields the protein CASNLDRGFNQPQHF.

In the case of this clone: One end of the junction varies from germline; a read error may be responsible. The CDR3 bases are TGTGCCAGCAGAGAAGACAGGGGGTCCTACGAGCAGTACTTC. The encoded protein is CASREDRGSYEQYF. The V call is TRBV2, the J call TRBJ2-7; TRBD1 agrees at 9 bases. Germline V gene data show CDR1 as SNHLY and CDR2 as FYNNEI. The CDR3 is 14 amino acids.

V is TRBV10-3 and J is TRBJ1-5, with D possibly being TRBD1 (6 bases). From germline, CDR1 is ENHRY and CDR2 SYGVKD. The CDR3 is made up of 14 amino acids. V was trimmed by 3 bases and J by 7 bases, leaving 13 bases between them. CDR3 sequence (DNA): TGTGCCATCAGTGATGTACTACAGGGCCAGCCCCAGCATTTT. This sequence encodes CAISDVLQGQPQHF.

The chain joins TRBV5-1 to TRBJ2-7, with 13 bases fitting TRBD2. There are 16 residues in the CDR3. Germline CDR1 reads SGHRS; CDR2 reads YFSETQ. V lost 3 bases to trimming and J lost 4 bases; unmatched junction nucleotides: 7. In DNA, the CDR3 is TGCGCCAGCAGCTCTGCGGGGACTAGCGGGATGTACGAGCAGTACTTC. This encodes CASSSAGTSGMYEQYF.

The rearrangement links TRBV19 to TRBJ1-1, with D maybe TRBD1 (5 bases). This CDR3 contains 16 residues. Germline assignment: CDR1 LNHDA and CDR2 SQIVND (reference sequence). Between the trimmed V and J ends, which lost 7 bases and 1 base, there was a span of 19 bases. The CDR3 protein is CASTHPGAGRNTEAFF. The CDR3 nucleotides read TGTGCCAGTACCCACCCTGGAGCGGGGCGGAACACTGAAGCTTTCTTT. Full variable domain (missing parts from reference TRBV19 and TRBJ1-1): DGGITQSPKYLFRKEGQNVTLSCEQNLNHDAMYWYRQDPGQGLRLIYYSQIVNDFQKGDIAEGYSVSREKKESFPLTVTSAQKNPTAFYLCASTHPGAGRNTEAFFGQGTRLTVV.

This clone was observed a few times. The CDR3 nucleotides read TGTGCCAGCAGTTTATTGGGTGGTTCCTTCAGGGGTGAAGCTTTCTTT. Protein sequence: CASSLLGGSFRGEAFF. The J gene is TRBJ1-1, the V gene TRBV28; tentatively, D is TRBD1 (6 bases). Per germline, CDR1 MDHEN and CDR2 SYDVKM. The CDR3 is 16 amino acids. Trimming pared 1 base from V and 7 bases from J, leaving 19 bases between. Complete variable domain (other parts from reference TRBV28 and TRBJ1-1): DVKVTQSSRYLVKRTGEKVFLECVQDMDHENMFWYRQDPGLGLRLIYFSYDVKMKEKGDIPEGYSVSREKKERFSLILESASTNQTSMYLCASSLLGGSFRGEAFFGQGTRLTVV.

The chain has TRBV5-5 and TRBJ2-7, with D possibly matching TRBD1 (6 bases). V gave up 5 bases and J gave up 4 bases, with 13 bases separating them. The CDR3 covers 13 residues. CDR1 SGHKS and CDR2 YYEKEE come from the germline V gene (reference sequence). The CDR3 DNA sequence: TGTGCCAGCAGGCCCCCAGGGGATTACGAGCAGTACTTC. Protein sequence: CASRPPGDYEQYF.

The CDR3 loop is CASSQPGLVNEQFF. DNA of the CDR3: TGTGCCAGTAGCCAACCGGGACTAGTAAATGAGCAGTTCTTC. This rearrangement joins TRBV19 to TRBJ2-1; 8 bases map to TRBD2. Germline values: CDR1 LNHDA, CDR2 SQIVND (reference sequence). The CDR3 has 14 amino acids. Trimming at V came to 6 bases and at J to 7 bases, leaving 8 bases not matched to a gene.

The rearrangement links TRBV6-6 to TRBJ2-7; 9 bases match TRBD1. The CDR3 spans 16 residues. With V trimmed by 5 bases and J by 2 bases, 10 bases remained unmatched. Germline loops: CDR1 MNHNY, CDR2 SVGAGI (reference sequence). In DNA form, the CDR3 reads TGTGCCAGCAGTCTACAGGGGGCTGCCTTACCCTACGAGCAGTACTTC. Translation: CASSLQGAALPYEQYF.

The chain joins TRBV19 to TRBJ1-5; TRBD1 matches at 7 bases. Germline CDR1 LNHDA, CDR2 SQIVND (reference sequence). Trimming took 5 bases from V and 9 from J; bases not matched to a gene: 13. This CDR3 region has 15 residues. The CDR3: CASSAPTGRLGPQHF. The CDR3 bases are TGTGCCAGTAGTGCCCCGACAGGGCGCCTGGGGCCCCAGCATTTT.

The CDR3 DNA is TGCGCCAGCAGCTACCTATCGCGGACTAGCGGTATAAATGAGCAGTTCTTC. Translated: CASSYLSRTSGINEQFF. The rearrangement joins TRBV5-1 to TRBJ2-1, with TRBD2 matching over 10 bases. The ends lost 3 bases at V and 7 bases at J; junction bases unmatched: 13. CDR3 length: 17 residues. Germline CDR1 reads SGHRS; CDR2 reads YFSETQ.

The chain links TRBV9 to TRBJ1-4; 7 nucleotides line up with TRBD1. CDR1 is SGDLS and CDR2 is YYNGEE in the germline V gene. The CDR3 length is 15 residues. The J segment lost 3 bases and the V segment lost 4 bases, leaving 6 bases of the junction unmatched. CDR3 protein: CASSTWDSPNEKLFF. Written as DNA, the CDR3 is TGTGCCAGCAGCACCTGGGACAGCCCTAATGAAAAACTGTTTTTT.

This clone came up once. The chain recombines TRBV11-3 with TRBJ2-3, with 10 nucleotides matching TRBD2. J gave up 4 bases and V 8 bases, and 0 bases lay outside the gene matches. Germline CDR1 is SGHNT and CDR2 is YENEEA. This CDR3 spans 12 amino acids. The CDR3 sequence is CASGTSADTQYF. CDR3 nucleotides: TGTGCCAGCGGGACTAGCGCAGATACGCAGTATTTT.

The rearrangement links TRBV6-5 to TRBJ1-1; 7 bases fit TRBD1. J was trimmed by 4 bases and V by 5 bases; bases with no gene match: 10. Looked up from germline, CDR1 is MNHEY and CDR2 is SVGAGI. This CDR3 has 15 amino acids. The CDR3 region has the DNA TGTGCCAGCAGTAAAAACAGGGGCGGTTTCACTGAAGCTTTCTTT. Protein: CASSKNRGGFTEAFF.

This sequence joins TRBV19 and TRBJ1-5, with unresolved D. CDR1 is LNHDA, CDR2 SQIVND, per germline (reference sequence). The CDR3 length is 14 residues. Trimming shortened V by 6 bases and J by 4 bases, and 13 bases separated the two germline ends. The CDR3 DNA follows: TGTGCCAGTAGCAAGGCAGGTTATAATCAGCCCCAGCATTTT. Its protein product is CASSKAGYNQPQHF.